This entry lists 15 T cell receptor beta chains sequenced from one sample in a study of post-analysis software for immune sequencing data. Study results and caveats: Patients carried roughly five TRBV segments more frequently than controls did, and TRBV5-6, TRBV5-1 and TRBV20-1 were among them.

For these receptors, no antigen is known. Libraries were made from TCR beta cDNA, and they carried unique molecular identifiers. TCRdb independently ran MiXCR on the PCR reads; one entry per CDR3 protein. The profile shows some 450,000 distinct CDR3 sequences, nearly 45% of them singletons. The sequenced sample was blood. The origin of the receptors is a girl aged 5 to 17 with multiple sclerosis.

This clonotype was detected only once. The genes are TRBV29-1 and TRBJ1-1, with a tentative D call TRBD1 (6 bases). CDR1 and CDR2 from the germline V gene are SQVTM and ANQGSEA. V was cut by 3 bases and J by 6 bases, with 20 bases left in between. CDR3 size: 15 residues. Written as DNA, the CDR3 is TGCAGCGTTGAGGTCCGGGGGCGAAGGGCCGCTGAAGCTTTCTTT. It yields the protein CSVEVRGRRAAEAFF.

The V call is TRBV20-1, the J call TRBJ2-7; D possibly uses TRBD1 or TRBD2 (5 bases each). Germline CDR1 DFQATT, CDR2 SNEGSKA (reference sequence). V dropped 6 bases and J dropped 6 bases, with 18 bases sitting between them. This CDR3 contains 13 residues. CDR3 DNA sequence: TGCAGTGCAGGGAGCGGCCCGACAGCCGAGCAGTACTTC. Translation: CSAGSGPTAEQYF.

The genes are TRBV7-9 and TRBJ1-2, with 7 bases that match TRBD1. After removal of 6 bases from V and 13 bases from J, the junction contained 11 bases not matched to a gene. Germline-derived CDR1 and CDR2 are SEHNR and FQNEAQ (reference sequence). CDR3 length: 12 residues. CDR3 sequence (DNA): TGTGCCAGCAGTTCAAGCGGGACAGCCTCCACCTTC. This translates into CASSSSGTASTF.

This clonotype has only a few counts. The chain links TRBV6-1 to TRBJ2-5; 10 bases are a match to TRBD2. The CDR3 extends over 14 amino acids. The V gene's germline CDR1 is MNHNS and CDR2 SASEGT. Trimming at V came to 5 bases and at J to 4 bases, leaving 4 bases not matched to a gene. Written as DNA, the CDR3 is TGTGCCAGCAGTCGAGCGGGAGGGGTAGAGACCCAGTACTTC. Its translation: CASSRAGGVETQYF.

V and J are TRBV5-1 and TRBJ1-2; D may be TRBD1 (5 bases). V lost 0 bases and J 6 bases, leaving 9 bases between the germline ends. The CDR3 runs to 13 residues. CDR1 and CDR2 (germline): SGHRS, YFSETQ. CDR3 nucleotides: TGCGCCAGCAGCTTGGGCAGGGCGAATGGCTACACCTTC. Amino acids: CASSLGRANGYTF.

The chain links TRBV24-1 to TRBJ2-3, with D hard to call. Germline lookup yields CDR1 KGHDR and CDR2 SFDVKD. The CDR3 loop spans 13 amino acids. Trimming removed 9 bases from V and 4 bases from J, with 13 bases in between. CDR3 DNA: TGTGCCACCGGCAGTCGGGTCGCAGATACGCAGTATTTT. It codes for CATGSRVADTQYF.

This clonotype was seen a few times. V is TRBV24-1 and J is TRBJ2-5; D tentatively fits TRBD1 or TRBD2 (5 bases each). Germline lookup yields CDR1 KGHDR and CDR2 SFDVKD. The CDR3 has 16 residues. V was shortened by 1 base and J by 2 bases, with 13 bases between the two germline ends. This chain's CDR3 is CATSDFTGTAQETQYF. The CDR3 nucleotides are TGTGCCACCAGTGATTTCACCGGGACCGCTCAAGAGACCCAGTACTTC.

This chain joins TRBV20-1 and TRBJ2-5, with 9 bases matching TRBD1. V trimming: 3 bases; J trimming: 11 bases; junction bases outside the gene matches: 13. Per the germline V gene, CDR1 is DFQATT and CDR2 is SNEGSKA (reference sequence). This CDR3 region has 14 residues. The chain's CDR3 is CSARTGGTDNEQYF. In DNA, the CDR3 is TGCAGTGCTAGGACAGGGGGTACAGACAATGAGCAGTACTTC.

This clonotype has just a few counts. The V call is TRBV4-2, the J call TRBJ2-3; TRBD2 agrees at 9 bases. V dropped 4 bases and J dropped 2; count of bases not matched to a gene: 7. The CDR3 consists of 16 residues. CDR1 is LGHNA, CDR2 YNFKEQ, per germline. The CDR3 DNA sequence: TGTGCCAGCAGCCGCACGCTAGCGGGATTCACAGATACGCAGTATTTT. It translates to CASSRTLAGFTDTQYF.

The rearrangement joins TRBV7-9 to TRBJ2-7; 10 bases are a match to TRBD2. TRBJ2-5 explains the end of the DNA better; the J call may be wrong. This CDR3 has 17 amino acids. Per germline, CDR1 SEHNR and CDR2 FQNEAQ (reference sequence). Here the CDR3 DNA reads TGTGCCAGCAGCCCACCGGTTCTAGCGGGAGACTTGGAGACCCAGTACTTC. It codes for CASSPPVLAGDLETQYF.

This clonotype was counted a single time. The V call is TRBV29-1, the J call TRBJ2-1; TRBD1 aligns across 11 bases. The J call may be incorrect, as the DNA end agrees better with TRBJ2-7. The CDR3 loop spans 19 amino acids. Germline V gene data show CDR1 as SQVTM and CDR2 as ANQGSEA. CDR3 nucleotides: TGCAGCGTAGTACTAGGGACAGGGGGTCGCAGGAGCTCCTACAATGAGCAGTACTTC. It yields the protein CSVVLGTGGRRSSYNEQYF.

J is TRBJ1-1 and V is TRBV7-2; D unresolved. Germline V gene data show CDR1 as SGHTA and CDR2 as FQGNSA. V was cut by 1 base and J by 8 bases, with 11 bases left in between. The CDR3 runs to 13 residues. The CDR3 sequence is CASSLVGRGEAFF. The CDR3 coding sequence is TGTGCCAGCAGCTTAGTAGGCAGAGGGGAAGCTTTCTTT.

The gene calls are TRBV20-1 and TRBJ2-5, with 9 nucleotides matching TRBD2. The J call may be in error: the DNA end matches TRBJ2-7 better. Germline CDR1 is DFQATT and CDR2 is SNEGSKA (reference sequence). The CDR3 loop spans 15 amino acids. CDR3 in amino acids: CSTNLEREAYYEQYF. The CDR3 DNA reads TGCAGTACTAACTTGGAGCGGGAGGCGTACTACGAGCAGTACTTC.

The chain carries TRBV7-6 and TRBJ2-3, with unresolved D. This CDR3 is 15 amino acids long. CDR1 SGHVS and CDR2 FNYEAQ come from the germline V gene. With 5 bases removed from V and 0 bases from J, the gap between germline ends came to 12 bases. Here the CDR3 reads CASSISFGSTDTQYF. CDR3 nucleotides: TGTGCCAGCAGCATCTCCTTTGGGAGCACAGATACGCAGTATTTT.

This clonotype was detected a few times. The chain's CDR3 is CASSFPPWQFF. CDR3 DNA sequence: TGTGCCAGCAGTTTCCCACCTTGGCAGTTCTTC. The rearrangement links TRBV27 to TRBJ2-1; D is uncertain. CDR1 is MNHEY, CDR2 SMNVEV, per germline (reference sequence). V was pared by 3 bases and J by 12 bases, with 9 bases between. The length of the CDR3 is 11 residues.